The 8 T cell receptor beta chains presented below share a single source sample, sequenced in a study of Ad26.COV2.S vaccination and SARS-CoV-2 variants. The data were produced by immunoSEQ multiplex PCR, yet TCRdb's version contains in-frame clones alone and is incomplete. Seen here are about 350,000 clones, around 89% observed once, and the top ten hold 6.4%. Treatment in this sample: around 19 received Ad26.COV2.S at low or high dose, single or two shots; 5 received placebo; per-sample allocation not given. Sampling happened 63 days after the first vaccine or placebo injection. Sample: peripheral blood, taken in a trial of Ad26.COV2.S vaccine versus placebo. Every receptor here comes from a person between 18 and 60 years old who received the Ad26.COV2.S COVID-19 vaccine or a placebo.

This chain connects TRBV11-3 to TRBJ2-2; D is ambiguous. Trimming pared 5 bases from V and 6 bases from J, leaving 10 bases between. The CDR3 totals 13 residues. From germline, CDR1 is SGHNT and CDR2 YENEEA. DNA of the CDR3: TGTGCCAGCAGCCTAACTGCGCCCGGGGAGCTGTTTTTT. It codes for CASSLTAPGELFF.

This clone was counted a single time. J is TRBJ2-5 and V is TRBV5-1; TRBD1 is a possible D gene (6 bases). CDR3 length: 15 residues. V lost 6 bases, J lost 2 bases, and 17 bases lay in between. Germline V lookup: CDR1 SGHRS, CDR2 YFSETQ. The chain's CDR3 is CASTPGRGGQETQYF. The CDR3 coding sequence is TGCGCCAGCACCCCTGGCAGGGGTGGACAAGAGACCCAGTACTTC.

Comments on this clone: Other DNA sequences from this sample encode an identical CDR3 as well. V gene TRBV4-3 combines with J gene TRBJ2-7; 10 positions match TRBD1. CDR1 and CDR2 (germline): LGHNA, YSLEER. The CDR3 length is 14 residues. V shed 4 bases and J 3 bases; nucleotides not matched to a gene: 3. CDR3 sequence reads: CASSPGTGDYEQYF. In DNA, the CDR3 is TGCGCCAGCAGCCCCGGGACAGGGGACTACGAGCAGTACTTC.

The chain combines TRBV27 with TRBJ2-1, with D perhaps matching TRBD1 (5 bases). Trimming left V 10 bases short and J 1 base short, with 11 bases between. CDR1 and CDR2 (germline): MNHEY, SMNVEV (reference sequence). The CDR3 consists of 13 residues. The CDR3 is CATARVSYNEQFF. The CDR3 DNA reads as TGTGCCACCGCCAGGGTTTCCTACAATGAGCAGTTCTTC.

This rearrangement joins TRBV7-6 to TRBJ1-2; 8 positions match TRBD1. The V gene end was trimmed by 5 bases and the J gene end by 8 bases; junction bases not matched to a gene: 10. The CDR3 consists of 14 residues. Germline CDR1 is SGHVS and CDR2 is FNYEAQ. The CDR3 spells CASSTGQGAGGYTF. The CDR3 DNA follows: TGTGCCAGCAGCACAGGACAGGGCGCGGGAGGCTACACCTTC.

This clone was picked up a small number of times. The rearrangement joins TRBV6-2 or TRBV6-3 to TRBJ2-7; 10 bases fit TRBD2. CDR1 is MNHEY, CDR2 SVGEGT, per germline. Trimming removed 4 bases from V and 3 bases from J; junction bases left unmatched: 6. This CDR3 comprises 15 residues. The CDR3 nucleotides are TGTGCCAGCAGTTTCAGCGGGGGGGCCTACTACGAGCAGTACTTC. Amino acid sequence: CASSFSGGAYYEQYF.

V and J are TRBV19 and TRBJ1-1; no definite D call. Germline V lookup: CDR1 LNHDA, CDR2 SQIVND (reference sequence). The CDR3 covers 13 residues. V was clipped by 8 bases and J by 3 bases, with 13 bases between them. CDR3 nucleotide sequence: TGTGCCAGTTCCGCTCCTTTCTACACTGAAGCTTTCTTT. It codes for CASSAPFYTEAFF.

The chain links TRBV11-3 to TRBJ2-1; TRBD2 matches 10 bases. J gave up 10 bases and V 4 bases, and 13 bases lay outside the gene matches. This CDR3 region has 16 residues. Germline CDR1 SGHNT, CDR2 YENEEA. This CDR3 reads CASSSRAGGPSEEQFF. The CDR3 nucleotides read TGTGCCAGCAGCTCCCGAGCGGGAGGGCCTTCGGAGGAGCAGTTCTTC.